This TCR beta chain was captured in a study of cytomegalovirus exposure and HLA in healthy donors. Overall study findings and caveats: The study found most TCR sequences rare, yet found some public TCRs in many donors. In a later analysis, a genetic analysis reported fewer productive-TCR N-insertions in an Asian-associated ancestry cluster than the cohort average. HLA restriction was apparent for most CMV-associated TCR beta chains in a later analysis. Sequencing depth across donors, presence/absence analyses assumed, was roughly uniform.

Of note for this clone: The antigen is unknown.

This CDR3 has 15 residues. Trimming cost V 6 bases and J 1 base, with 13 bases left between them. The germline V gene has CDR1 MNHEY and CDR2 SVGAGI. With 60 Vbeta and 13 Jbeta primers, the PCR was carried out. TCRdb's table, derived via immunoSEQ multiplex PCR, lists solely in-frame clones and lacks some. The sample lists roughly 130,000 clones, around 74% occurring once. Sequenced: PBMCs. V is TRBV6-5 and J is TRBJ2-1, with a tentative D call TRBD1 (6 bases). The clonotype originates from a woman aged 45-65 years in good health and CMV-seropositive. DNA of the CDR3: TGTGCCAGCAGGCCTAGGACAGCTTCCTACAATGAGCAGTTCTTC. Translation gives CASRPRTASYNEQFF.